The rows below give T cell receptor beta chains drawn from one sample of a study of blood T cells in healthy people across ages. TCRdb reprocessed the 5' RACE reads via MiXCR and lists one record per CDR3 protein. The top ten clones hold around 13% of a sample with about 1.1 million distinct CDR3 sequences, roughly two fifths of them seen once. The sample was blood. All receptors derive from a man between 18 and 35 years old in good health. Both conserved end residues are part of each CDR3. D genes are given only for firm matches. Clone size is given for some rows only: seen once, a few or many times, or a class if the clone is expanded.

CDR3aa: CASSQGRDRVNTEAFF; CDR3nt: TGCGCCAGCAGCCAAGGCCGGGACAGGGTCAACACTGAAGCTTTCTTT; abundance: NA; j_gene: TRBJ1-1; v_gene: TRBV4-1; len: 16; d_gene: TRBD1
CDR3aa: CSAPGPLYEQYF; CDR3nt: TGCAGTGCGCCAGGCCCCCTTTACGAGCAGTACTTC; abundance: NA; j_gene: TRBJ2-7; v_gene: TRBV20-1; len: 12; d_gene: NA
CDR3aa: CSVSRTDLETQYF; CDR3nt: TGCAGCGTGTCCAGGACAGACCTTGAGACCCAGTACTTC; abundance: once; j_gene: TRBJ2-5; v_gene: TRBV29-1; len: 13; d_gene: NA
CDR3aa: CASSLDGGAAFF; CDR3nt: TGTGCCAGCAGCTTAGACGGGGGGGCTGCTTTCTTT; abundance: few; j_gene: TRBJ1-1; v_gene: TRBV7-9; len: 12; d_gene: NA
CDR3aa: CASSKTVASEETQYF; CDR3nt: TGTGCCAGCAGTAAGACTGTAGCAAGCGAAGAGACCCAGTACTTC; abundance: few; j_gene: TRBJ2-5; v_gene: TRBV2; len: 15; d_gene: NA
CDR3aa: CSVEPDRGRKETQYF; CDR3nt: TGCAGCGTTGAACCAGACAGGGGGCGGAAAGAGACCCAGTACTTC; abundance: NA; j_gene: TRBJ2-5; v_gene: TRBV29-1; len: 15; d_gene: TRBD1
CDR3aa: CASSKPGASTEAFF; CDR3nt: TGTGCCAGCAGTAAACCCGGGGCGTCGACTGAAGCTTTCTTT; abundance: once; j_gene: TRBJ1-1; v_gene: TRBV3-1; len: 14; d_gene: NA
CDR3aa: CASSPWTSEETQYF; CDR3nt: TGTGCCAGCAGCCCATGGACTAGCGAAGAGACCCAGTACTTC; abundance: many; j_gene: TRBJ2-5; v_gene: TRBV7-9; len: 14; d_gene: TRBD2
CDR3aa: CASSLEAQVLYNEQYF; CDR3nt: TGTGCCAGCAGCTTAGAGGCCCAGGTCCTCTACAATGAGCAGTACTTC; abundance: NA; j_gene: TRBJ2-7; v_gene: TRBV7-6; len: 16; d_gene: NA
CDR3aa: CASSLLGVMSSYNEQYF; CDR3nt: TGTGCCAGCAGCTTGCTGGGGGTAATGAGCTCCTACAATGAGCAGTACTTC; abundance: NA; j_gene: TRBJ2-7; v_gene: TRBV7-8; len: 17; d_gene: NA
CDR3aa: CASSDGGQVYNSPLHF; CDR3nt: TGTGCCAGCAGTGACGGGGGACAGGTCTATAATTCACCCCTCCACTTT; abundance: NA; j_gene: TRBJ1-6; v_gene: TRBV6-6; len: 16; d_gene: TRBD1
CDR3aa: CSVSAGVITEAFF; CDR3nt: TGCAGCGTTTCTGCAGGGGTGATCACTGAAGCTTTCTTT; abundance: few; j_gene: TRBJ1-1; v_gene: TRBV29-1; len: 13; d_gene: NA
CDR3aa: CASSGQGWSTGELFF; CDR3nt: TGTGCCAGCAGCGGACAGGGATGGAGCACCGGGGAGCTGTTTTTT; abundance: NA; j_gene: TRBJ2-2; v_gene: TRBV7-2; len: 15; d_gene: TRBD1
CDR3aa: CASSYSSVGGEQFF; CDR3nt: TGTGCCAGCAGTTACTCGAGTGTGGGAGGCGAGCAGTTCTTC; abundance: NA; j_gene: TRBJ2-1; v_gene: TRBV6-5; len: 14; d_gene: NA
CDR3aa: CATRGSVRSTDTQYF; CDR3nt: TGTGCCACCCGGGGGAGCGTACGATCCACAGATACGCAGTATTTT; abundance: few; j_gene: TRBJ2-3; v_gene: TRBV2; len: 15; d_gene: NA
CDR3aa: CASSPRGAGAKNIQYF; CDR3nt: TGTGCCAGCAGCCCCCGTGGAGCGGGAGCCAAAAACATTCAGTACTTC; abundance: NA; j_gene: TRBJ2-4; v_gene: TRBV9; len: 16; d_gene: NA
CDR3aa: CASSLRTGSYNSPLHF; CDR3nt: TGTGCCAGCAGCCTACGGACAGGGAGCTACAATTCACCCCTCCACTTT; abundance: NA; j_gene: TRBJ1-6; v_gene: TRBV7-2; len: 16; d_gene: TRBD1
CDR3aa: CATSRAVGSSDEQYF; CDR3nt: TGTGCCACCAGCAGGGCAGTTGGTTCGTCGGACGAGCAGTACTTC; abundance: many; j_gene: TRBJ2-7; v_gene: TRBV15; len: 15; d_gene: NA
CDR3aa: CASSSTSGGALEQFF; CDR3nt: TGTGCCAGCAGTTCTACTAGCGGGGGGGCCCTGGAGCAGTTCTTC; abundance: many; j_gene: TRBJ2-1; v_gene: TRBV12-3/TRBV12-4; len: 15; d_gene: TRBD2
CDR3aa: CASSLIGSGGYTF; CDR3nt: TGTGCCAGCAGCTTAATAGGGTCGGGTGGCTACACCTTC; abundance: few; j_gene: TRBJ1-2; v_gene: TRBV7-3; len: 13; d_gene: NA
CDR3aa: CASSYGQPQETQYF; CDR3nt: TGTGCCAGCAGTTATGGGCAGCCACAAGAGACCCAGTACTTC; abundance: few; j_gene: TRBJ2-5; v_gene: TRBV6-6; len: 14; d_gene: NA
CDR3aa: CASSLGDSENQPQHF; CDR3nt: TGCGCCAGCAGCTTGGGGGACAGCGAAAATCAGCCCCAGCATTTT; abundance: NA; j_gene: TRBJ1-5; v_gene: TRBV5-1; len: 15; d_gene: TRBD1